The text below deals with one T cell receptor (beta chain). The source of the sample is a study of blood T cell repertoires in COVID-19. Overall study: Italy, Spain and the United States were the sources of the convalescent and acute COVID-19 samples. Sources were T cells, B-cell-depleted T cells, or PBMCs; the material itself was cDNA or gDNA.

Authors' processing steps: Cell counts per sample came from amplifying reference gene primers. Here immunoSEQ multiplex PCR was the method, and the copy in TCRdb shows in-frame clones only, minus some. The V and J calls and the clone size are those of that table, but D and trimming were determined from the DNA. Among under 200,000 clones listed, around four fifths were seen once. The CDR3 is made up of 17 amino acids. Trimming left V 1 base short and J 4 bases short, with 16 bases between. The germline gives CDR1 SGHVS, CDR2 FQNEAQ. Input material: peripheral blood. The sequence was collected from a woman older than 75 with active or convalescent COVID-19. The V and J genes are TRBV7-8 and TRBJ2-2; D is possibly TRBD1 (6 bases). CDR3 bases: TGTGCCAGCAGCTTAGGGGGGCAGGCGTCGTTCACCGGGGAGCTGTTTTTT. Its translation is CASSLGGQASFTGELFF. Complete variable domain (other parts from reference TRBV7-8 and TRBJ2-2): GAGVSQSPRYKVAKRGQDVALRCDPISGHVSLFWYQQALGQGPEFLTYFQNEAQLDKSGLPSDRFFAERPEGSVSTLKIQRTQQEDSAVYLCASSLGGQASFTGELFFGEGSRLTVL.